This TCR beta chain was identified in a study of T cell clones after liver transplantation. For the study at large: A pre-transplant mixed lymphocyte reaction with TCRbeta sequencing defined graft-donor-reactive clones followed in post-transplant blood. At least one year of complete immunosuppression withdrawal without enzymes over twice normal defined tolerance.

As to this clone: Its antigen remains unidentified.

Data came from immunoSEQ multiplex PCR; TCRdb stores just in-frame clones and leaves some out. The data contain 95,000 to 110,000 clones, around 80% of them singletons. Study results and caveats: In 5 of 8 subjects, circulating graft-donor-reactive CD4 TCRbeta sequences fell significantly after transplant. The donor-reactive repertoire was only partly measurable in two subjects, lacking donor cells.

The V and J ends lost 2 bases and 0 bases respectively, with 1 base between them. There are 13 residues in the CDR3. Germline CDR1 reads MNHEY; CDR2 reads SMNVEV (reference sequence). This TCR derives from a human patient who received a liver transplant. Among the T cells, some may be from the graft donor. The sequencing here drew on CD4+ T cells from blood, taken approximately 43 months after liver transplant. The gene calls are TRBV27 and TRBJ1-4; D remains unclear. In DNA form, the CDR3 reads TGTGCCAGCAGTTTAACAACTAATGAAAAACTGTTTTTT. Protein sequence: CASSLTTNEKLFF.